This T cell receptor (beta chain) came from a study of blood T cell repertoires in COVID-19. Some clones are missing from TCRdb's copy, which holds only in-frame ones; the method was immunoSEQ multiplex PCR. The sample lists roughly 220,000 clones; 80% to 90% were seen once. From germline, CDR1 is MNHEY and CDR2 SVGAGI. This CDR3 region has 15 residues. V lost 4 bases and J 2 bases, leaving 13 bases between the germline ends. The receptor was isolated from a woman aged 50 to 65 with acute COVID-19. This rearrangement joins TRBV6-5 to TRBJ2-3, with TRBD1 as a possible D gene (6 bases). The material sequenced was PBMCs or T cells enriched from blood (not recorded which). CDR3 loop: CASSSQGFYTDTQYF. The CDR3 nucleotides read TGTGCCAGCAGTTCTCAGGGGTTCTACACAGATACGCAGTATTTT.